These 22 T cell receptor beta chains came from one sample sequenced in a study of blood T cell repertoires in COVID-19. Clones were sequenced by immunoSEQ multiplex PCR, and TCRdb holds only the in-frame ones, with some missing. The sample yields around 310,000 clones, around nine tenths seen once. The sequenced sample consisted of peripheral blood. The receptors come from a woman between 50 and 59 years old with active or convalescent COVID-19.

The V call is TRBV27, the J call TRBJ2-1; maybe TRBD1 (8 bases). V gave up 7 bases and J gave up 10 bases, with 14 bases separating them. The CDR3 is made up of 12 amino acids. CDR1 and CDR2 from the germline V gene are MNHEY and SMNVEV (reference sequence). The chain's CDR3 is CASTTGGLEQFF. CDR3 DNA sequence: TGTGCCAGCACCACAGGGGGACTAGAGCAGTTCTTC.

The V call is TRBV18, the J call TRBJ1-2; D unclear. The V end lost 4 bases, the J end lost 7 bases, and 13 bases lay between the germline ends. The CDR3 sequence is 13 residues long. Germline V gives CDR1 KGHSH, CDR2 LQKENI. The CDR3 protein is CASSHRDPPGYTF. The CDR3 coding sequence is TGTGCCAGCTCACACCGAGATCCACCTGGCTACACCTTC.

Only one count was recorded for this clone. J is TRBJ2-2 and V is TRBV1; the D call TRBD2 from the table was never checked on the DNA. TRBV1 is reported as a pseudogene. The CDR3 totals 16 residues. Here the CDR3 reads CTSSQGTSRNTGELFF. For the CDR3, the DNA is TGCACCAGCAGCCAAGGGACTAGCAGAAACACCGGGGAGCTGTTTTTT.

This sequence joins TRBV2 and TRBJ2-7, with D perhaps TRBD1 (6 bases). V lost 6 bases and J 13 bases, leaving 25 bases between the germline ends. The CDR3 runs to 14 residues. The germline V gene encodes CDR1 SNHLY and CDR2 FYNNEI. The CDR3 protein is CASSLSQLQDSLYF. For the CDR3, the DNA is TGTGCCAGCAGCCTCAGCCAGCTACAGGACAGCCTTTACTTC.

Details on this clone: A read error may account for a junction end that differs from germline. This chain connects TRBV7-7 to TRBJ1-1; D ambiguous. There are 13 residues in the CDR3. The germline V gene encodes CDR1 SSHAT and CDR2 FNYEAQ (reference sequence). The DNA of the CDR3 is TGTGCTAGCAGCCCGGCAGGTAACACTGAAGCTTTCTTT. This codes for CASSPAGNTEAFF.

In its sample, this clone was seen once. This chain connects TRBV30 to TRBJ1-2, with 7 positions matching TRBD1. The V gene end was trimmed by 3 bases and the J gene end by 5 bases; junction bases not matched to a gene: 6. This CDR3 is 13 amino acids long. Germline V gene data show CDR1 as GTSNPN and CDR2 as SVGIG (reference sequence). This chain's CDR3 is CAWSSGQAYGYTF. CDR3 sequence (DNA): TGTGCCTGGAGCTCCGGACAGGCTTATGGCTACACCTTC.

V and J are TRBV3-1 (or the pseudogene TRBV3-2) and TRBJ2-4; TRBD2 matches 7 bases. This CDR3 contains 19 residues. V lost 0 bases to trimming and J lost 1 base; unmatched junction nucleotides: 12. Per germline, CDR1 LGHDT and CDR2 YNNKEL (reference sequence). CDR3 DNA: TGTGCCAGCAGCCAAGAGGAGCTCCCAGCGGGGAGGGCCAAAAACATTCAGTACTTC. Translated, it gives CASSQEELPAGRAKNIQYF.

The V and J genes are TRBV15 and TRBJ1-5, with TRBD1 as a possible D gene (5 bases). Trimming took 0 bases from V and 3 from J, leaving 15 bases between them. From germline, CDR1 is LNHNV and CDR2 YYDKDF (reference sequence). The CDR3 is 17 residues long. DNA of the CDR3: TGTGCCACCAGCAGAGAGTTCTGGGCCAGGGACAATCAGCCCCAGCATTTT. This translates into CATSREFWARDNQPQHF.

This chain joins TRBV3-1 (or the pseudogene TRBV3-2) and TRBJ2-7; 11 bases align to TRBD2. There are 15 residues in the CDR3. V trimming: 4 bases; J trimming: 1 base; junction bases outside the gene matches: 3. From germline, CDR1 is LGHDT and CDR2 YNNKEL (reference sequence). This CDR3 reads CASSRGLAESYEQYF. In DNA form, the CDR3 reads TGTGCCAGCAGCCGGGGACTAGCGGAATCCTACGAGCAGTACTTC.

The CDR3 DNA reads as TGTGCCAGCAGCCCCCTTGGGAGGGAAGGAGAGACCCAGTACTTC. Translation gives CASSPLGREGETQYF. This chain connects TRBV14 to TRBJ2-5, with 7 bases identical to TRBD2. V was pared by 4 bases and J by 4 bases, with 9 bases of the junction left unmatched. This CDR3 is 15 amino acids long. From germline, CDR1 is SGHDN and CDR2 FVKESK.

CDR3 DNA sequence: TGTGCCAGCAGCTTAAAAGCGAGGGATTACAATGAGCAGTTCTTC. Translation gives CASSLKARDYNEQFF. V usage is TRBV7-3 and J usage is TRBJ2-1; D perhaps matches TRBD2 (5 bases). Deletions cut 1 base from V and 4 bases from J, with 11 bases between. CDR1 and CDR2 from the germline V gene are SGHTA and FQGTGA. The CDR3 totals 15 residues.

This chain links TRBV30 with TRBJ2-7; 11 positions match TRBD2. The CDR3 is made up of 16 amino acids. V trimming: 5 bases; J trimming: 0 bases; junction bases outside the gene matches: 9. The germline V gene encodes CDR1 GTSNPN and CDR2 SVGIG (reference sequence). CDR3 coding DNA: TGTGCCTGGGGACTAGCGGGCTTCGATACCTCCTACGAGCAGTACTTC. This encodes CAWGLAGFDTSYEQYF.

The J gene is TRBJ2-7, the V gene TRBV6-5; 10 nucleotides match TRBD1. After removal of 6 bases from V and 2 bases from J, the junction contained 7 bases not matched to a gene. The CDR3 totals 15 residues. Germline loops: CDR1 MNHEY, CDR2 SVGAGI. The CDR3 loop reads CASSPRDRGPYEQYF. CDR3 nucleotides: TGTGCCAGCAGCCCCCGGGACAGGGGACCCTACGAGCAGTACTTC.

The table lists this clone with a count of one. V is TRBV5-1 and J is TRBJ2-7; D possibly corresponds to TRBD2 (5 bases). V lost 0 bases and J 4 bases, leaving 8 bases between the germline ends. This CDR3 comprises 13 residues. Germline lookup yields CDR1 SGHRS and CDR2 YFSETQ. CDR3 amino acids: CASSLGTRYEQYF. The CDR3 DNA follows: TGCGCCAGCAGCTTGGGGACTCGATACGAGCAGTACTTC.

The chain links TRBV2 to TRBJ2-7, with D maybe TRBD1 (6 bases). The germline CDR1 and CDR2 sequences are SNHLY and FYNNEI. The CDR3 runs to 17 residues. The V and J ends lost 7 bases and 0 bases respectively, with 22 bases between them. DNA for the CDR3: TGTGCCAGCATAACAGAGGGGAACAGGGCATTCTCCTACGAGCAGTACTTC. It encodes CASITEGNRAFSYEQYF. Complete variable domain (other parts from reference TRBV2 and TRBJ2-7): EPEVTQTPSHQVTQMGQEVILRCVPISNHLYFYWYRQILGQKVEFLVSFYNNEISEKSEIFDDQFSVERPDGSNFTLKIRSTKLEDSAMYFCASITEGNRAFSYEQYFGPGTRLTVT.

The chain joins TRBV3-1 (or the pseudogene TRBV3-2) to TRBJ2-5; 14 bases map to TRBD2. This CDR3 has 17 amino acids. The V gene's germline CDR1 is LGHDT and CDR2 YNNKEL (reference sequence). V shed 4 bases, J shed 4 bases, and the junction held 8 bases outside the gene matches. For the CDR3, the DNA is TGTGCCAGCAGCCTTACTCCGGGACTAGCGGGAGTAGAGACCCAGTACTTC. Its translation is CASSLTPGLAGVETQYF.

The chain links TRBV7-2 to TRBJ2-2; possibly TRBD2 for D (5 bases). Per germline, CDR1 SGHTA and CDR2 FQGNSA. The CDR3 spans 16 residues. The V gene lost 0 bases and the J gene lost 2 bases, with 10 bases spanning the gap. The CDR3 sequence: CASSLAAGINTGELFF. The CDR3 DNA reads TGTGCCAGCAGCTTAGCGGCGGGCATAAACACCGGGGAGCTGTTTTTT.

Worth noting for this clone: This sample includes further DNA sequences coding for the same CDR3. The gene calls are TRBV19 and TRBJ1-5, with D perhaps matching TRBD1 (5 bases). This CDR3 is 13 amino acids long. Germline V gene data show CDR1 as LNHDA and CDR2 as SQIVND (reference sequence). The ends were cut back, 7 bases at V and 1 base at J, with 8 bases in the middle. CDR3 nucleotides: TGTGCCAGTAATAGGGGCAGCAATCAGCCCCAGCATTTT. The encoded protein is CASNRGSNQPQHF.

In this sample, this clone turned up a few times. V is TRBV27 and J is TRBJ1-1, with D hard to call. CDR3 length equals 14 residues. Germline CDR1 is MNHEY and CDR2 is SMNVEV (reference sequence). Trimming took 5 bases from V and 4 from J, leaving 14 bases between them. The DNA of the CDR3 is TGTGCCAGCAGTCAAGGACTTGGCGGCACTGAAGCTTTCTTT. As protein: CASSQGLGGTEAFF.

The chain joins TRBV5-1 to TRBJ2-5, with a weak D call TRBD2 (6 bases). V was cut by 2 bases and J by 3 bases, with 11 bases left in between. Germline CDR1 and CDR2: SGHRS and YFSETQ. CDR3 length: 14 residues. The CDR3 DNA follows: TGCGCCAGCAGCTTAAACTCGGGGGAAGAGACCCAGTACTTC. Protein product: CASSLNSGEETQYF.

The chain combines TRBV29-1 with TRBJ2-3, with D unclear. CDR1 and CDR2 from the germline V gene are SQVTM and ANQGSEA. Trimming removed 3 bases at V and 6 bases at J, with 7 bases between. The CDR3 runs to 11 residues. In nucleotides, the CDR3 is TGCAGCGTTGAGAGCCACGATACGCAGTATTTT. The encoded protein is CSVESHDTQYF.

The chain uses TRBV28 and TRBJ2-1; 10 bases are a match to TRBD2. The V segment lost 2 bases and the J segment 8 bases; nucleotides outside the gene matches: 6. Germline V gives CDR1 MDHEN, CDR2 SYDVKM. CDR3 length: 15 residues. CDR3 amino acids: CASSLPSGSIYEQFF. The CDR3 DNA sequence: TGTGCCAGCAGTTTACCTAGCGGGAGTATATATGAGCAGTTCTTC.